The clone carrying this T cell receptor (beta chain) was seen more than once but under ten times. Antigen specificity is unknown. The repertoire was sequenced with immunoSEQ multiplex PCR; TCRdb's copy has only in-frame clones and lacks some. The sample holds roughly 5,400 clones; 64% are singletons and the top ten take roughly 24%. This sample is part of a study of early stage breast cancer tumors. Study at large: ER+/PR+/HER2- status applied to about 70% of the 16 invasive breast tumors.

General observations from the study: Most shared enriched TCRB sequences were commonly generated ones.

The CDR3 has 14 amino acids. CDR1 is SNHLY, CDR2 FYNNEI, per germline. V shed 7 bases and J shed 5 bases, with 17 bases lying between them. V and J are TRBV2 and TRBJ1-1, with a weak D call TRBD1 (5 bases). Sequences were obtained from breast tumor tissue. The sequence derives from a person aged 50-59 years with breast cancer. Here the CDR3 DNA reads TGTGCCAGCAAGGACGGCGGGGGAGGAACTGAAGCTTTCTTT. Translation gives CASKDGGGGTEAFF.